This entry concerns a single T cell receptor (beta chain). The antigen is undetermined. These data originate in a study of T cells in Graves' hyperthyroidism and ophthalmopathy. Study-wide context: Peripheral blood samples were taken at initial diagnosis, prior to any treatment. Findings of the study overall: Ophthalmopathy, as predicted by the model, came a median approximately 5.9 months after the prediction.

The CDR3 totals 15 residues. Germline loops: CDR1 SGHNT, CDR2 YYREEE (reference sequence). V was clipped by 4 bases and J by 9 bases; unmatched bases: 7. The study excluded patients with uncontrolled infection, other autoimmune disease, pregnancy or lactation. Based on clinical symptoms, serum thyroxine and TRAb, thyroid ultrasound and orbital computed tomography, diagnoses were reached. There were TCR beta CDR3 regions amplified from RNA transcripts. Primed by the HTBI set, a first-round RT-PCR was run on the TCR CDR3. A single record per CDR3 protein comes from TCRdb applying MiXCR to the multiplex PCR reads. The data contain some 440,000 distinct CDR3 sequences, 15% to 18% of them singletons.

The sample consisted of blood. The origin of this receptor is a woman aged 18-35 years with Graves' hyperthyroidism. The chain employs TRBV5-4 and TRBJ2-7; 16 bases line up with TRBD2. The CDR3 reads CASSAGTSGGAPQYF. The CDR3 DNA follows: TGTGCCAGCAGCGCCGGGACTAGCGGGGGGGCCCCGCAGTACTTC.